The present TCR beta chain was sequenced within a study of blood T cell repertoires in COVID-19. At the level of the study: Acute-phase and convalescent COVID-19 samples originated in the United States, Italy and Spain. In each case, the material was cDNA or gDNA derived from T cells, B-cell-depleted T cells, or PBMCs.

The CDR3 covers 16 residues. V lost 6 bases and J 2 bases, leaving 17 bases between the germline ends. Germline V gene data show CDR1 as ENHRY and CDR2 as SYGVKD. The table came from immunoSEQ multiplex PCR; TCRdb's copy has only in-frame clones and leaves some out. The sample holds approximately 300,000 clones, roughly 85% seen once. Exposed study participants had met a COVID-19 case within 2 weeks before entry. The receptor was derived from a woman aged 30 to 39 who had been exposed to COVID-19. The sequenced material came from PBMCs or T cells enriched from blood (not recorded which). The chain joins TRBV10-3 to TRBJ2-1, with TRBD2 as a possible D gene (6 bases). CDR3 sequence (DNA): TGTGCCATCAGAATATCTCAGGGAGGTCCCTACAATGAGCAGTTCTTC. Amino acid sequence: CAIRISQGGPYNEQFF.